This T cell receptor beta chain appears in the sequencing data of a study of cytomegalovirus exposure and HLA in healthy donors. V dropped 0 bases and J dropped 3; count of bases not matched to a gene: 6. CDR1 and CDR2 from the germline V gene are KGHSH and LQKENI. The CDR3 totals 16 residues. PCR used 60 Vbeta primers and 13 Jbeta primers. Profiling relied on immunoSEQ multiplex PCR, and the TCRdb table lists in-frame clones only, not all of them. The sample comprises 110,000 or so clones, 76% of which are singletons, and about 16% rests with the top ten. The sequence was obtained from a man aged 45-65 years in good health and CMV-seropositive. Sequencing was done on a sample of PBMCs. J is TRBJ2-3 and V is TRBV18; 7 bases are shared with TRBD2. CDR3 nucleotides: TGTGCCAGCTCACCACCGTCTAGCGGTCGGACAGATACGCAGTATTTT. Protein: CASSPPSSGRTDTQYF. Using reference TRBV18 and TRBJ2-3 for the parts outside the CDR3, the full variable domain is NAGVMQNPRHLVRRRGQEARLRCSPMKGHSHVYWYRQLPEEGLKFMVYLQKENIIDESGMPKERFSAEFPKEGPSILRIQQVVRGDSAAYFCASSPPSSGRTDTQYFGPGTRLTVL.